This T cell receptor (beta chain) was sequenced for a study of shared clonotypes between healthy human individuals. Findings of the study overall: It was the non-shared clonotypes that had lower generation probabilities than clonotypes shared by all four donors.

This clone was found once. What it binds is unknown. Profiled with immunoSEQ multiplex PCR; TCRdb holds only in-frame clones, not every one. Of about 960,000 clones in the sample, 76% were seen once. The V and J ends lost 6 bases and 7 bases respectively, with 21 bases between them. Per the germline V gene, CDR1 is MNHEY and CDR2 is SVGAGI. The CDR3 contains 15 residues. Naive CD45RA+ and memory CD45RA-negative subsets were split from CD4+ cells. Sequencing input: memory CD4+ T cells sorted from blood. Described subset: CD45RA-negative fraction. The rearrangement uses TRBV6-5 and TRBJ1-2; D gene unclear. The source of this sequence is a man in his late teens or twenties in good health. In DNA form, the CDR3 reads TGTGCCAGCAGGCCCCACGAGGCAGGCCGCACTGGCTACACCTTC. Translating gives CASRPHEAGRTGYTF.